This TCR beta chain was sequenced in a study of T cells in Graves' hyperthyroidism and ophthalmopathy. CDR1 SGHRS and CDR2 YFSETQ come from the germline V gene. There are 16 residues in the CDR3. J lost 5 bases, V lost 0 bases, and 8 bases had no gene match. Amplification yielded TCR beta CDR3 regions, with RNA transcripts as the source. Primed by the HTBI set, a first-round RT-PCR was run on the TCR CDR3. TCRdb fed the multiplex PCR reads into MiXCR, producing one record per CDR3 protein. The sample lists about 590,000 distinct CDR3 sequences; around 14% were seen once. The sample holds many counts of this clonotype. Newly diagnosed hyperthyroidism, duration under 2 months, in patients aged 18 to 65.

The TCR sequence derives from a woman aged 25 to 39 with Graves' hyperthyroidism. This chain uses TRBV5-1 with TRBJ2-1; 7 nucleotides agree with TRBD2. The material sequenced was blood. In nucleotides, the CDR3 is TGCGCCAGCAGCTTGGGGGACTACCGTGGTAACAATGAGCAGTTCTTC. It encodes CASSLGDYRGNNEQFF.